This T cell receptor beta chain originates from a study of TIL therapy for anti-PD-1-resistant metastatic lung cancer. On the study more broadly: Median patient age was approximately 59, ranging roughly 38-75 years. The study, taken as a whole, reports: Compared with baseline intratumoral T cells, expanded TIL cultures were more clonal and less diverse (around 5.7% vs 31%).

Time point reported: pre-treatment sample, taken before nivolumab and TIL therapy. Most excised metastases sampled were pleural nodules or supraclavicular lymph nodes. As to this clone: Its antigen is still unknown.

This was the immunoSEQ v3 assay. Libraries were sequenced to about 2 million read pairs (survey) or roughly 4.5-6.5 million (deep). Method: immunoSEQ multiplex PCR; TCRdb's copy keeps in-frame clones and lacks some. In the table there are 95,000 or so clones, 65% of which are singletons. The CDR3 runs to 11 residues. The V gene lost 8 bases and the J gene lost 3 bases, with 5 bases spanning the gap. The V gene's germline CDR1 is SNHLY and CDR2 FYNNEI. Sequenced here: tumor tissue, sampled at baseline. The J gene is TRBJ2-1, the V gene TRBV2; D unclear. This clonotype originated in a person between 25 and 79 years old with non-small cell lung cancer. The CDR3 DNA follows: TGTGCCAGCGGGTACTACAATGAGCAGTTCTTC. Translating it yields CASGYYNEQFF.